The 31 T cell receptor beta chains listed next were all sequenced from one sample in a study of cytomegalovirus exposure and HLA in healthy donors. The PCR made use of 60 Vbeta and 13 Jbeta primers. Using immunoSEQ multiplex PCR, the repertoire was profiled, and TCRdb retains in-frame clones only, with some absent. Of approximately 140,000 clones in the sample, approximately 78% were seen once. Source material: PBMCs. The origin of the receptors is a middle-aged man in good health and CMV-seropositive.

This chain joins TRBV11-3 and TRBJ2-2; perhaps TRBD1 as D (6 bases). Between the trimmed V and J ends, which lost 5 bases and 5 bases, there was a span of 6 bases. The CDR3 spans 12 residues. The germline V gene encodes CDR1 SGHNT and CDR2 YENEEA. This CDR3 reads CASSQGTGELFF. For the CDR3, the DNA is TGTGCCAGCAGCCAGGGGACCGGGGAGCTGTTTTTT.

The rearrangement links TRBV11-2 to TRBJ1-2; D is unclear. CDR3 length equals 15 residues. Deletions cut 5 bases from V and 8 bases from J, with 21 bases between. Germline V gives CDR1 SGHAT, CDR2 FQNNGV. CDR3 DNA sequence: TGTGCCAGCAGCCCGACCAACCCCCGAACAGAAGGCTACACCTTC. Translating gives CASSPTNPRTEGYTF.

The rearrangement uses TRBV6-6 and TRBJ1-1, with D tentatively TRBD1 (5 bases). V lost 5 bases to trimming and J lost 4 bases, with 17 bases between them. Germline-derived CDR1 and CDR2 are MNHNY and SVGAGI (reference sequence). This CDR3 is 15 amino acids long. The CDR3 sequence is CASSPDGHGGTEAFF. The CDR3 DNA sequence: TGTGCCAGCAGTCCCGATGGACACGGGGGCACTGAAGCTTTCTTT.

The chain uses TRBV5-1 and TRBJ1-4; TRBD1 is a possible D gene (5 bases). Trimming cost V 3 bases and J 0 bases, with 15 bases left between them. Per the germline V gene, CDR1 is SGHRS and CDR2 is YFSETQ. This CDR3 comprises 17 residues. CDR3 DNA: TGCGCCAGCAGCTGGGGAGGGACGGTAACAACTAATGAAAAACTGTTTTTT. Translation gives CASSWGGTVTTNEKLFF.

The gene calls are TRBV9 and TRBJ2-5; the match to TRBD2 covers 8 bases. TRBJ2-7 explains the end of the DNA better; the J call may be wrong. CDR3 size: 16 residues. Germline CDR1 reads SGDLS; CDR2 reads YYNGEE. The CDR3 DNA reads TGTGCCAGCAGCGCCCCCGTAGACGGGAGGGAGGACGAGCAGTACTTC. Its protein product is CASSAPVDGREDEQYF.

This clone was observed once. The V and J genes are TRBV18 and TRBJ2-5; 8 positions agree with TRBD1. This CDR3 has 15 residues. The germline CDR1 and CDR2 sequences are KGHSH and LQKENI. V was pared by 1 base and J by 4 bases, with 5 bases of the junction left unmatched. The CDR3 reads CASSPLAGGLETQYF. In DNA, the CDR3 is TGTGCCAGCTCACCACTGGCAGGGGGCCTAGAGACCCAGTACTTC.

About this clone itself: Germline is not matched at one junction end, which may reflect a read error. V usage is TRBV7-9 and J usage is TRBJ2-2; D perhaps matches TRBD2 (6 bases). The germline V gene encodes CDR1 SEHNR and CDR2 FQNEAQ (reference sequence). This CDR3 has 16 residues. CDR3 region: CSSSTLGGLVSGELFF. CDR3 in DNA: TGTTCCAGCAGCACCCTCGGAGGGCTAGTATCCGGGGAGCTGTTTTTT. Together with reference TRBV7-9 and TRBJ2-2, the CDR3 gives the full variable domain: DTGVSQNPRHKITKRGQNVTFRCDPISEHNRLYWYRQTLGQGPEFLTYFQNEAQLEKSRLLSDRFSAERPKGSFSTLEIQRTEQGDSAMYLCSSSTLGGLVSGELFFGEGSRLTVL.

The chain uses TRBV5-1 and TRBJ1-5; D remains unclear. CDR1 SGHRS and CDR2 YFSETQ come from the germline V gene. The V end was cut by 0 bases, the J end by 0 bases, with 4 bases between. The CDR3 spans 14 residues. The CDR3 region is CASSLERSNQPQHF. DNA for the CDR3: TGCGCCAGCAGCTTGGAGCGTAGCAATCAGCCCCAGCATTTT.

The genes are TRBV25-1 and TRBJ2-1; D ambiguous. Trimming removed 3 bases at V and 5 bases at J, with 2 bases between. The germline CDR1 and CDR2 sequences are MGHDK and SYGVNS. The CDR3 sequence is 11 residues long. This chain's CDR3 is CASSDNNEQFF. As DNA, the CDR3 is TGTGCCAGCAGTGATAACAATGAGCAGTTCTTC.

This clone was detected only a few times. The chain couples TRBV6-1 to TRBJ2-5, with 7 bases fitting TRBD2. Judging by the DNA end, TRBJ2-7 fits better; the J call may be wrong. CDR3 length equals 13 residues. Germline CDR1 MNHNS, CDR2 SASEGT. The CDR3 region has the DNA TGTGCCAGCTCCCGGGAGGAATCCTACGAGCAGTACTTC. This encodes CASSREESYEQYF.

This clone was recorded once. Germline is not matched at one junction end, which may reflect a read error. The V and J genes are TRBV7-9 and TRBJ1-2; D not resolved. Germline values: CDR1 SEHNR, CDR2 FQNEAQ (reference sequence). CDR3 length: 12 amino acids. CDR3: CSSSLNSYGYTF. The DNA of the CDR3 is TGTTCCAGCAGCTTAAACAGCTATGGCTACACCTTC.

This clone was found a few times. The V call is TRBV4-1, the J call TRBJ2-7, with D perhaps TRBD2 (6 bases). The germline CDR1 and CDR2 sequences are MGHRA and YSYEKL. This CDR3 region has 15 residues. Trimming took 0 bases from V and 4 from J, leaving 13 bases between them. CDR3 in amino acids: CASSQDPGRQYEQYF. CDR3 nucleotides: TGCGCCAGCAGCCAAGATCCCGGGAGACAATACGAGCAGTACTTC.

CDR3 residues: CASSHQGGTEAFF. For the CDR3, the DNA is TGCGCCAGCAGCCACCAGGGGGGCACTGAAGCTTTCTTT. This chain connects TRBV4-1 to TRBJ1-1; 7 bases match TRBD1. The CDR3 extends over 13 amino acids. J lost 4 bases, V lost 3 bases, and 2 bases had no gene match. Germline CDR1 and CDR2: MGHRA and YSYEKL.

V and J are TRBV5-6 and TRBJ2-3; perhaps TRBD2 as D (6 bases). CDR1 SGHDT and CDR2 YYEEEE come from the germline V gene. This CDR3 has 16 residues. V was cut by 1 base and J by 2 bases, with 14 bases left in between. This chain's CDR3 is CASSLPSSVITDTQYF. Here the CDR3 DNA reads TGTGCCAGCAGCTTGCCCTCTAGCGTCATCACAGATACGCAGTATTTT.

This clone has a handful of counts. This chain links TRBV6-5 with TRBJ1-5, with TRBD1 matching over 11 bases. CDR3 length: 16 residues. The ends lost 4 bases at V and 6 bases at J; junction bases unmatched: 8. CDR1 MNHEY and CDR2 SVGAGI come from the germline V gene. The CDR3 region is CASSSIWTGGGQPQHF. For the CDR3, the DNA is TGTGCCAGCAGTTCCATATGGACAGGGGGCGGTCAGCCCCAGCATTTT.

The chain employs TRBV19 and TRBJ2-1; 10 positions agree with TRBD2. With V trimmed by 4 bases and J by 7 bases, 7 bases remained unmatched. Germline V gives CDR1 LNHDA, CDR2 SQIVND (reference sequence). This CDR3 region has 15 residues. The CDR3 nucleotides read TGTGCCAGTAGTACGAGCGGGAGGGCCAGGAATGAGCAGTTCTTC. Translating it yields CASSTSGRARNEQFF.

This clone was seen a single time. The genes are TRBV14 and TRBJ1-1; perhaps TRBD1 as D (5 bases). The CDR3 sequence is 13 residues long. Looked up from germline, CDR1 is SGHDN and CDR2 is FVKESK. Trimming took 5 bases from V and 7 from J, leaving 14 bases between them. CDR3 coding DNA: TGTGCCAGCAGCTACCAACAGGCGAATGAAGCTTTCTTT. Amino acid sequence: CASSYQQANEAFF.

CDR3: CASGPSYGTQYF. DNA of the CDR3: TGTGCTAGTGGTCCCTCTTACGGGACCCAGTACTTC. V and J are TRBV12-5 and TRBJ2-5; D is uncertain. Per the germline V gene, CDR1 is LGHNT and CDR2 is FRNRAP. With 5 bases removed from V and 7 bases from J, the gap between germline ends came to 11 bases. This CDR3 spans 12 amino acids.

The V call is TRBV7-2, the J call TRBJ1-4, with D unclear. This CDR3 region has 16 residues. The V end was cut by 2 bases, the J end by 3 bases, with 13 bases between. Per the germline V gene, CDR1 is SGHTA and CDR2 is FQGNSA. The CDR3 sequence is CASSLRSGNANEKLFF. The CDR3 DNA is TGTGCCAGCAGCTTACGCTCGGGTAATGCTAATGAAAAACTGTTTTTT.

The chain couples TRBV6-5 to TRBJ1-5; D perhaps matches TRBD1 (6 bases). The ends were cut back, 8 bases at V and 0 bases at J, with 14 bases in the middle. CDR3 length: 15 residues. Germline assignment: CDR1 MNHEY and CDR2 SVGAGI. The CDR3 here is CASGDTSLSNQPQHF. The CDR3 nucleotides are TGTGCCAGCGGGGACACCTCCCTTAGCAATCAGCCCCAGCATTTT.

V and J are TRBV5-4 and TRBJ2-3; 7 bases agree with TRBD2. Trimming took 4 bases from V and 3 from J; bases not matched to a gene: 8. This CDR3 has 15 residues. In germline, CDR1 is SGHNT, CDR2 YYREEE (reference sequence). DNA of the CDR3: TGTGCCAGCAGCAAGACTAGCCCGGGGACAGATACGCAGTATTTT. Amino acids: CASSKTSPGTDTQYF.

This chain links TRBV6-5 with TRBJ2-1; possibly TRBD2 for D (5 bases). V was cut by 3 bases and J by 4 bases, with 13 bases left in between. CDR3 size: 15 residues. Germline V gene lookup returns CDR1 MNHEY and CDR2 SVGAGI. CDR3 loop: CASSYSRTFYNEQFF. DNA of the CDR3: TGTGCCAGCAGTTATTCTCGGACTTTTTACAATGAGCAGTTCTTC.

Concerning this clone itself: An end of the junction differs from the germline gene, which may be a read error. The chain combines TRBV5-6 with TRBJ1-1, with 8 nucleotides matching TRBD1. The CDR3 totals 15 residues. Germline V CDR1 and CDR2: SGHDT, YYEEEE. This chain's CDR3 is CASSLKAGGNTGAFF. CDR3 nucleotide sequence: TGTGCCAGCAGCTTGAAGGCAGGGGGCAACACTGGAGCTTTCTTT.

This chain links TRBV19 with TRBJ2-2; TRBD2 aligns across 12 bases. Germline CDR1 reads LNHDA; CDR2 reads SQIVND (reference sequence). The CDR3 extends over 20 amino acids. V dropped 6 bases and J dropped 5; count of bases not matched to a gene: 19. The CDR3 nucleotides read TGTGCCAGTAGGGGCTCCCCGGGACTAGCGGGTCCTTCCCATACCGGGGAGCTGTTTTTT. It yields the protein CASRGSPGLAGPSHTGELFF.

The rearrangement joins TRBV30 to TRBJ2-2, with D maybe TRBD2 (6 bases). Germline CDR1 GTSNPN, CDR2 SVGIG (reference sequence). CDR3 length: 15 amino acids. V was cut by 2 bases and J by 7 bases, with 17 bases left in between. The CDR3 region is CAWSKGRRGGGELFF. The CDR3 nucleotides are TGTGCCTGGAGTAAGGGGCGGAGGGGTGGCGGGGAGCTGTTTTTT.

The gene calls are TRBV19 and TRBJ2-1; maybe TRBD2 (6 bases). Germline V gene lookup returns CDR1 LNHDA and CDR2 SQIVND (reference sequence). The length of the CDR3 is 17 residues. V lost 1 base and J 1 base, leaving 14 bases between the germline ends. CDR3 nucleotide sequence: TGTGCCAGTAGTATAGGGATGGGGGGTGGTTCCTACAATGAGCAGTTCTTC. This gives the protein CASSIGMGGGSYNEQFF.

The chain employs TRBV7-9 and TRBJ2-3; 8 positions match TRBD2. CDR1 is SEHNR, CDR2 FQNEAQ, per germline (reference sequence). V gave up 3 bases and J gave up 4 bases; unmatched junction bases: 3. This CDR3 spans 14 amino acids. The CDR3 region is CASSLSGGADTQYF. CDR3 in DNA: TGTGCCAGCAGCTTGAGCGGGGGAGCAGATACGCAGTATTTT.

The CDR3 bases are TGTGCCAGCAGCTTGGGGGAGGGATTTAACTATGGCTACACCTTC. It encodes CASSLGEGFNYGYTF. This rearrangement joins TRBV9 to TRBJ1-2; D might be TRBD1 (5 bases). The germline CDR1 and CDR2 sequences are SGDLS and YYNGEE. V lost 4 bases and J 1 base, leaving 14 bases between the germline ends. The CDR3 is 15 amino acids.

The rearrangement joins TRBV7-9 to TRBJ2-5, with D perhaps matching TRBD1 (6 bases). The ends were cut back, 5 bases at V and 0 bases at J, with 13 bases in the middle. The CDR3 totals 15 residues. CDR1 and CDR2 from the germline V gene are SEHNR and FQNEAQ (reference sequence). CDR3 sequence reads: CASSRDTPYQETQYF. The CDR3 nucleotides are TGTGCCAGCAGCCGGGACACGCCGTACCAAGAGACCCAGTACTTC.

The rearrangement links TRBV2 to TRBJ1-1; possibly TRBD1 for D (5 bases). The length of the CDR3 is 15 residues. CDR1 is SNHLY and CDR2 is FYNNEI in the germline V gene. V lost 2 bases and J 0 bases, leaving 10 bases between the germline ends. The CDR3 coding sequence is TGTGCCAGCAGTGAACGGGCAGGGCTGAACACTGAAGCTTTCTTT. This codes for CASSERAGLNTEAFF.

This clone has only one observation. The V and J genes are TRBV7-2 and TRBJ1-2; no firm D call. Germline V gene lookup returns CDR1 SGHTA and CDR2 FQGNSA. With 5 bases removed from V and 6 bases from J, the gap between germline ends came to 19 bases. The CDR3 has 15 residues. The chain's CDR3 is CASSQINLGRDGYTF. DNA of the CDR3: TGTGCCAGCAGCCAAATAAATTTAGGGCGGGATGGCTACACCTTC.